These 7 T cell receptor beta chains came from one sample sequenced in a study of CD8 T cells in ankylosing spondylitis. TCRdb re-analysed the 5' RACE reads in MiXCR, keeping a single row per CDR3 protein. The sample comprises hundreds of thousands of distinct CDR3 sequences, approximately 7.6% of which are singletons, and 4.8% rests with the top ten. Sequencing used blood, either unsorted or a sorted T cell fraction (not recorded which). All receptors derive from a female donor with ankylosing spondylitis or in good health (not recorded which).

The sample holds many counts of this clonotype. The chain combines TRBV6-1 with TRBJ1-5; D gene ambiguous. Trimming removed 4 bases from V and 7 bases from J, with 8 bases in between. Germline CDR1 and CDR2: MNHNS and SASEGT. CDR3 size: 12 residues. DNA of the CDR3: TGTGCCAGCAGTGGGTGGGAGCAGCCCCAGCATTTT. Translation gives CASSGWEQPQHF.

There are many counts of this clonotype. The rearrangement links TRBV19 to TRBJ1-1; D is unclear. The V end lost 7 bases, the J end lost 7 bases, and 10 bases lay between the germline ends. Germline CDR1 LNHDA, CDR2 SQIVND (reference sequence). This CDR3 spans 11 amino acids. CDR3 coding DNA: TGTGCCAGTAAAAACAAGGATGAAGCTTTCTTT. Its protein is CASKNKDEAFF.

In this sample, this clonotype turned up many times. The V call is TRBV3-1, the J call TRBJ1-4; D gene ambiguous. Looked up from germline, CDR1 is LGHDT and CDR2 is YNNKEL (reference sequence). The CDR3 sequence is 13 residues long. Trimming shortened V by 5 bases and J by 8 bases, and 12 bases separated the two germline ends. In DNA form, the CDR3 reads TGTGCCAGCAGCGTCGGGTGGGCGGAAAAACTGTTTTTT. It yields the protein CASSVGWAEKLFF.

Turning to this clonotype: A much bigger clone sits one base away, suggesting this may be a read error. The chain couples TRBV29-1 to TRBJ2-5, with TRBD2 as a possible D gene (6 bases). In germline, CDR1 is SQVTM, CDR2 ANQGSEA. This CDR3 is built from 13 residues. CDR3 nucleotide sequence: TGCAGCGTTGGTCGGGGCGGGGAAGAGACCAAGTACTTC. Residues: CSVGRGGEETKYF.

Note on this clonotype: This may be a read error: a much more frequent sequence differs by one nucleotide. The chain is built from TRBV6-1 and TRBJ1-2; 7 positions match TRBD1. V was clipped by 7 bases and J by 7 bases; unmatched bases: 15. CDR3 length: 15 residues. Germline CDR1 MNHNS, CDR2 SASEGT. CDR3 region: CASNQTGKLVAGYTF. The CDR3 DNA reads TGTGCCAGCAACCAGACAGGGAAACTTGTGGCTGGCTACACCTTC.

This clonotype showed up just a few times. The chain recombines TRBV20-1 with TRBJ2-7; the match to TRBD2 covers 12 bases. The germline V gene has CDR1 DFQATT and CDR2 SNEGSKA (reference sequence). The CDR3 is 14 amino acids. The V and J ends lost 3 bases and 6 bases, in that order; junction bases with no gene match: 6. The CDR3 DNA reads as TGCAGTGCTAGTCAACTAGCGGGAGGTGGCGAGCAGTACTTC. It codes for CSASQLAGGGEQYF.

This clonotype showed up many times. The chain joins TRBV6-2 or TRBV6-3 to TRBJ1-5, with 7 bases matching TRBD1. Trimming removed 8 bases from V and 9 bases from J; junction bases left unmatched: 13. Germline lookup yields CDR1 MNHEY and CDR2 SVGEGT. This CDR3 is built from 14 residues. This CDR3 reads CASDSFRGGRPQHF. CDR3 DNA: TGTGCCAGCGACTCCTTCAGGGGGGGTCGGCCCCAGCATTTT.